This T cell receptor beta chain was retrieved from a study of CD8 T cells in Susac syndrome. General study results and limits: The study recognized that the number of individuals in its TCR sequencing and HLA analysis was relatively small.

Losses at the gene ends were 3 bases for V and 6 bases for J; bases not matched to a gene: 8. This CDR3 region has 14 residues. It was with random hexamers that 0.5 to 1 ug RNA was reverse transcribed. The immunoSEQ assay covered 54 Vbeta and 13 Jbeta segments for CDR3. TCRdb ran MiXCR on the immunoSEQ multiplex PCR reads and lists one entry per CDR3 protein. The data contain around 200,000 distinct CDR3 sequences, 85% to 95% of them singletons. Concerning this clonotype itself: No antigen is known for it.

Sequencing of TCR beta, carried out with a high-throughput approach, was applied to CD8+ and CD4+ T cells from the blood. TEMRA cells were FACS-enriched, while CD8+ and CD4+ T cells were negatively isolated. This TCR was sampled from a human donor in good health. Sequencing input: CD4+ T cells from PBMCs. This chain joins TRBV12-3 or TRBV12-4 and TRBJ2-7; 7 bases are shared with TRBD1. For the CDR3, the DNA is TGTGCCAGCAGTTTTCGACAGGGACCAGGCGAGCAGTACTTC. This encodes CASSFRQGPGEQYF.